This T cell receptor beta chain comes out of a study of T cell responses to AZD1222 COVID-19 vaccine (dated by TCRdb to the early 2020s). General notes on the study: TCR sequencing was performed for about 250 trial participants, of whom about 200 were given two doses of AZD1222 and approximately 25 were given two doses of MenACWY control vaccine. Trial participants were enrolled by age into subgroups of 18-55, 56-69 and 70-plus years, and about 150, 27 and 61 TCR-sequenced participants, respectively, were included in these subgroups. Overall results and qualifications from the work: The 56-69-year group was small, and its depth increase did not reach significance, likely because of low power. Vaccine-associated CD4 TCRs spanned the whole spike protein, with dominant responses in regions 160-218 and 743-854. Nearly half of unique spike-specific TCRs reportedly recognized epitopes outside regions mutated in the B.1.351 and B.1.1.7 variants. Conclusions about previously exposed vaccinees are limited because only six or seven AZD1222 recipients were SARS-CoV-2 seropositive at baseline. After two AZD1222 doses, both the breadth and the depth of spike-specific TCRs were significantly higher than at day 0 and than in MenACWY recipients. Because no day 14 peak-response samples were available, repertoires were characterized only after the peak T cell response. Participants were mostly white British and included more females than males, and it was suggested by the authors that clonal diversity may have been underestimated.

Including the terminal cysteine and phenylalanine, the CDR3 comprises 16 residues. Only the CDR3 part of the read is kept: 48 bases, read in frame from the first base. Trimmed from V: 5 bases; trimmed from J: 5 bases; junction bases lacking a gene match: 9. CDR1 and CDR2, looked up from the germline V gene, are SGHVS and FQNEAQ. The sample's time point, from its label and the paper: about 28 days (+/-7) after the second vaccine dose. AZD1222 recipients given second doses at about 4 weeks or at about 12 weeks were pooled, since spike-specific TCR depth and breadth were not found to differ between the two schedules. Vaccinee samples were obtained from the UK trials COV001 and COV002, which included a single-blind randomized controlled phase 2/3 trial of AZD1222 (ChAdOx1 nCoV-19) in healthy adults. For TCRbeta chain sequencing, PBMC samples were collected from trial participants at day 0 and at day 28 after the second dose.

To note about this clone: Its antigen remains undetermined. No much larger clonotype is one base removed from it; base qualities were not supplied.

The CDR3 regions of human TCRbeta chains were analyzed by immunosequencing. The authors processed their data as follows. TCRs in the repertoires were compared against a reference library of SARS-CoV-2-specific TCRs that had been generated with the MIRA antigen-specificity platform. Breadth meant the fraction of unique TCRs that were SARS-CoV-2-associated, whereas depth meant the fraction of total T cells that were SARS-CoV-2-associated. Using the MIRA data, each spike-specific TCR was assigned both to the spike region to which the TCR was reactive and to a CD4 or CD8 class. Log10-transformed breadth and depth values were compared by one-way ANOVA with Sidak's multiple comparisons tests. Held by TCRdb, this immuneACCESS table contains in-frame sequences only and omits some clones. Under half of the omission traces to an unresolved V gene where checked; the cause of the rest is unknown. V and J calls and clone size come straight from that table; D and trimming were deduced from the DNA. This sample holds approximately 70,000 clones; over 60% were observed only once. The ten most abundant clones make up 47% of the sample.

The material was peripheral blood, obtained 28 days after the second AZD1222 dose. This sequence was found in an adult who received the AZD1222 COVID-19 vaccine. The V and J segments used are TRBV7-8 and TRBJ2-5; TRBD2 lines up with 12 middle nucleotides. In nucleotides, the sequence is TGTGCCAGCAGCCTTTCTAGCGGGAGGGAGTTGGAGACCCAGTACTTC. This translates into CASSLSSGRELETQYF.